This is a list of T cell receptor beta chains from one sample in a study of T cells in Graves' hyperthyroidism and ophthalmopathy. TCRdb reanalysed the multiplex PCR reads using MiXCR and keeps one entry per CDR3 protein. This repertoire shows about 260,000 distinct CDR3 sequences, 20% to 25% found once; its top ten account for about 30%. The sequencing sample was made of blood. These receptor sequences come from a man between 40 and 49 years old with Graves' hyperthyroidism that later progressed to Graves' ophthalmopathy. Both conserved end residues are part of each CDR3. The D gene is left open where the match is weak. Rows give clone size only sometimes, using once, few, many, or a class for an expanded clone.

>TRBJ2-5|TRBD1|TRBV11-3|many
TGTGCCAGCACCCCAGGGGGCTACAAGACCCAGTACTTC
CASTPGGYKTQYF
>TRBJ1-1|NA|TRBV2|many
TGTGCCAGCAGAGCGGCCTCTCAGGGGAACACTGAAGCTTTCTTT
CASRAASQGNTEAFF
>TRBJ2-7|NA|TRBV30|many
TGTGCCTGGAGTCTGTTTGGGACTCTCTTCGAGCAGTACTTC
CAWSLFGTLFEQYF
>TRBJ2-2|TRBD1|TRBV20-1|NA
TGCAGTGCAGAGGACAGGGGGGGCACCGGGGAGCTGTTTTTT
CSAEDRGGTGELFF
>TRBJ1-5|NA|TRBV19|NA
TGTGCCACAAATATTGACAGCGCCATAGGGCCCCAGCATTTT
CATNIDSAIGPQHF
>TRBJ2-3|TRBD1|TRBV29-1|many
TGCAGCGTTGAGGCCCGGACAGGGTTAACAGATACGCAGTATTTT
CSVEARTGLTDTQYF
>TRBJ2-7|TRBD1|TRBV6-2/TRBV6-3|few
TGTGCCAGCACTGCGGACAGGGCCAGTTCCTACGAGCAGTACTTC
CASTADRASSYEQYF
>TRBJ2-7|NA|TRBV9|NA
TGTGCCAGCAGCCCCCCACTCGGGACGGCCTCCGAGCAGTACTTC
CASSPPLGTASEQYF
>TRBJ2-7|NA|TRBV5-1|few
TGCGCCAGCAGCATCAAACAGGGAGGTCCGAGCGAGCAGTACTTC
CASSIKQGGPSEQYF
>TRBJ2-7|NA|TRBV20-1|NA
TGCAGTGCTAGATCAAGCGGCGGACTAACCTACGAGCAGTACTTC
CSARSSGGLTYEQYF
>TRBJ2-2|NA|TRBV7-9|many
TGTGCCAGCAGCTCGGGAGACCCTAACACCGGGGAGCTGTTTTTT
CASSSGDPNTGELFF
>TRBJ2-7|NA|TRBV20-1|NA
TGCAGTGCTTTAGCAAGGAACGAGCAGTACTTC
CSALARNEQYF
>TRBJ1-1|NA|TRBV6-1|many
TGTGCCAGCAGTGAAGTACCTGGAGCTTTCTTT
CASSEVPGAFF
>TRBJ2-5|NA|TRBV19|many
TGTGCCAGTAGTACTAGGACAGCCGAGACCCAGTACTTC
CASSTRTAETQYF
>TRBJ1-2|NA|TRBV5-1|many
TGCGCCAGCAGCTTGGAGGACAGCCTTAGTGGGTACACCTTC
CASSLEDSLSGYTF
>TRBJ2-7|NA|TRBV7-8|many
TGTGCCAGCAGCTTAGTCCCGGGAAACTCCTACGAGCAGTACTTC
CASSLVPGNSYEQYF
>TRBJ2-5|NA|TRBV6-2/TRBV6-3|many
TGTGCCAGCGTTGACAGTATTCAGACCCAGTACTTC
CASVDSIQTQYF
>TRBJ1-1|NA|TRBV19|NA
TGTGCCAGTAGTGATTCGGGAGGGTACCCTGAAGCTTTCTTT
CASSDSGGYPEAFF
>TRBJ2-7|TRBD2|TRBV12-3/TRBV12-4|NA
TGTGCCAGCTCGGGAGGGATCTCCTACGAGCAGTACTTC
CASSGGISYEQYF
>TRBJ2-2|NA|TRBV7-2|NA
TGTGCCAGCAGCTTAAAGTGGGAGCTGTTTTTT
CASSLKWELFF
>TRBJ2-7|TRBD2|TRBV7-2|many
TGTGCCAGCAGCTTAATTGGTGGCGCGGGAGGGTACGGTTTCGAGCAGTACTTC
CASSLIGGAGGYGFEQYF
>TRBJ2-7|NA|TRBV7-8|many
TGTGCCAGCAGCTTAGCGGTAGTTATTAGCTCCTACGAGCAGTACTTC
CASSLAVVISSYEQYF
>TRBJ2-7|NA|TRBV6-5|medium-sized
TGTGCCAGCAGTTACACCACAGGGATGCACGAGCAGTACTTC
CASSYTTGMHEQYF
>TRBJ1-5|TRBD1|TRBV6-4|NA
TGTGCCAGCAGTGATCAGGGGGCGCAGCCCCAGCATTTT
CASSDQGAQPQHF
>TRBJ2-4|NA|TRBV28|NA
TGTGCCAGCAGTTTAGCCGCGCTTAGCGGATACGCCAAAAACATTCAGTACTTC
CASSLAALSGYAKNIQYF
>TRBJ1-1|NA|TRBV6-2/TRBV6-3|NA
TGTGCCAGCAGCCTTCAACAGGATGAAGCTTTCTTT
CASSLQQDEAFF
>TRBJ1-5|TRBD1|TRBV6-2/TRBV6-3|many
TGTGCCAGCAGTTACTCGGACAGGGCTGGCCAGCCCCAGCATTTT
CASSYSDRAGQPQHF
>TRBJ2-7|NA|TRBV3-1|many
TGTGCCAGCAGCCAAGTCGGGGCGGACTCCTACGAGCAGTACTTC
CASSQVGADSYEQYF
>TRBJ2-7|NA|TRBV3-1|many
TGTGCCAGCAGCCAAGCAGGGACTGACTACGAGCAGTACTTC
CASSQAGTDYEQYF
>TRBJ2-5|NA|TRBV12-3/TRBV12-4|NA
TGTGCCAGCAGTTTATTGGGGGGCAGGGAGACCCAGTACTTC
CASSLLGGRETQYF
>TRBJ2-7|NA|TRBV9|many
TGTGCCAGCAGCGTAGGAGGTTACTCCTACGAGCAGTACTTC
CASSVGGYSYEQYF
>TRBJ2-7|NA|TRBV9|many
TGTGCCAGCAGCGTAGCTCTGGAGGGCGGATACTACGAGCAGTACTTC
CASSVALEGGYYEQYF
>TRBJ1-5|NA|TRBV7-8|NA
TGTGCCAGCAGCTTACCAGGACAGCCCCAGCATTTT
CASSLPGQPQHF
>TRBJ2-7|TRBD2|TRBV19|many
TGTGCCAGTAGACCCCGGGCTCTGGGGACTAGCAACTACGAGCAGTACTTC
CASRPRALGTSNYEQYF
>TRBJ2-7|NA|TRBV28|many
TGTGCCAGCAGCCTTGACAGGATACACTACGAGCAGTACTTC
CASSLDRIHYEQYF
>TRBJ1-1|NA|TRBV5-1|once
TGCGCCAGCAGCCAACAGCGCATGAACACTGAAGCTTTCTTT
CASSQQRMNTEAFF
>TRBJ1-2|NA|TRBV6-5|NA
TGTGCCAGCAGTTCCCTGGGGGGGAACTATGGCTACACCTTC
CASSSLGGNYGYTF
>TRBJ2-7|NA|TRBV24-1|many
TGTGCCACCAGTGACCCTCGCAGGGGACGACCCTACGAGCAGTACTTC
CATSDPRRGRPYEQYF
>TRBJ1-5|NA|TRBV3-1|few
TGTGCCAGCAGGGACTTGGGGTCGGACCAGCCCCAGCATTTT
CASRDLGSDQPQHF
>TRBJ2-5|NA|TRBV5-1|many
TGCGCCAGCAGCATCGGACAGTTGGGAGAGACCCAGTACTTC
CASSIGQLGETQYF
>TRBJ1-5|NA|TRBV6-2/TRBV6-3|NA
TGTGCCAGCTTAGCTGACGGGGGCCCAGGTCAGCCCCAGCATTTT
CASLADGGPGQPQHF
>TRBJ1-2|NA|TRBV6-5|NA
TGTGCCAGCAGTGACTCGAGGGAAAACTATGGCTACACCTTC
CASSDSRENYGYTF
>TRBJ2-5|NA|TRBV12-3/TRBV12-4|many
TGTGCCAGCAGTTTACCCATCTCCGGGCAGACCCAGTACTTC
CASSLPISGQTQYF
>TRBJ2-4|NA|TRBV27|NA
TGTGCCAGCACCCACTTTGGGGTCCAGGGGGCCAAAAACATTCAGTACTTC
CASTHFGVQGAKNIQYF
>TRBJ2-5|TRBD2|TRBV2|many
TGTGCCACGACAGGGACTAGCGGGAGCGAGACCCAGTACTTC
CATTGTSGSETQYF
>TRBJ1-5|NA|TRBV19|many
TGTGCCAGTAACGGCGGTGCAGTGGTTACGTATAGCAATCAGCCCCAGCATTTT
CASNGGAVVTYSNQPQHF
>TRBJ1-2|NA|TRBV6-5|many
TGTGCCAGCAGTAGATTTAACTATGGCTACACCTTC
CASSRFNYGYTF
>TRBJ2-5|NA|TRBV2|many
TGTGCCAGCAGTCCGCGGGGTTCCGAGACCCAGTACTTC
CASSPRGSETQYF
>TRBJ2-2|TRBD2|TRBV6-4|many
TGTGCCAGCAGATCCGGGACTAGCGGGAGTTTGGGCGGGGAGCTGTTTTTT
CASRSGTSGSLGGELFF
>TRBJ1-5|NA|TRBV12-3/TRBV12-4|NA
TGTGCCAGCAGTTCAGGGGAGGTTAGTCAGCCCCAGCATTTT
CASSSGEVSQPQHF
>TRBJ2-2|NA|TRBV19|once
TGTGCCAGTATCGGGCAGGGGTTCAACACCGGGGAGCTGTTTTTT
CASIGQGFNTGELFF
>TRBJ2-4|TRBD1|TRBV11-2|many
TGTGCCAGCAGCTACCGGACAGGGGGCAACATTCAGTACTTC
CASSYRTGGNIQYF
>TRBJ2-5|NA|TRBV20-1|many
TGCAGTGCTAGGGCAGAGACCCAGTACTTC
CSARAETQYF
>TRBJ1-1|NA|TRBV6-5|many
TGTGCCAGCAGATACAGGGCCGAGGGGAACACTGAAGCTTTCTTT
CASRYRAEGNTEAFF
>TRBJ1-2|TRBD1|TRBV28|NA
TGTGCCAGCAGTTCCTCCGGGACAGGGAAGGATGGCTACACCTTC
CASSSSGTGKDGYTF
>TRBJ2-1|NA|TRBV20-1|many
TGCAGTGCTAGAGATTACGGCGGGAAATCCTACAATGAGCAGTTCTTC
CSARDYGGKSYNEQFF
>TRBJ2-7|NA|TRBV28|once
TGTGCCAGCTTCGGACCCTCGGGGGCCTTGGGTTACGAGCAGTACTTC
CASFGPSGALGYEQYF
>TRBJ2-7|NA|TRBV5-1|many
TGCGCCAGCAGCTCACAGGGCTACGAGCAGTACTTC
CASSSQGYEQYF
>TRBJ1-5|NA|TRBV7-2|many
TGTGCCAGCAGCCAGGGTGGGGCGAATCAGCCCCAGCATTTT
CASSQGGANQPQHF
>TRBJ2-3|NA|TRBV12-3/TRBV12-4|many
TGTGCCAGCAGTTCTAGCGAGGCTAGCACAGATACGCAGTATTTT
CASSSSEASTDTQYF